These 28 T cell receptor beta chains were sequenced from one sample in a study of beta chain features in type 1 diabetes. General observations from the study: Among all four CD4+ subsets, Type 1 diabetes patients had TCRB CDR3s that were moderately but significantly shorter.

As every portion of the isolated RNA was reverse transcribed, the sequencing read expressed TCRB transcripts. The repertoire was sequenced with immunoSEQ multiplex PCR; TCRdb's copy has only in-frame clones and lacks some. The sample records over 650,000 clones, around 15% being singletons. What these receptors recognize is not known. Sequencing used naive CD4+ T cells from blood. Receptor source: a man aged 18 to 29 with type 1 diabetes.

This clone has only a few counts. V and J are TRBV18 and TRBJ1-1; a weak D match, TRBD1 (5 bases). CDR3 length: 15 residues. CDR1 and CDR2 from the germline V gene are KGHSH and LQKENI. Trimming left V 0 bases short and J 1 base short, with 9 bases between. CDR3 loop: CASSPPPGANTEAFF. CDR3 DNA: TGTGCCAGCTCACCACCCCCCGGGGCGAACACTGAAGCTTTCTTT.

This clone was detected only a few times. The J gene is TRBJ2-2, the V gene TRBV4-1; 7 bases match TRBD2. Losses at the gene ends were 0 bases for V and 5 bases for J; bases not matched to a gene: 6. Germline assignment: CDR1 MGHRA and CDR2 YSYEKL. The CDR3 is 16 amino acids. The CDR3 nucleotides are TGCGCCAGCAGCCAAGATGCGGACGGGAGGACCGGGGAGCTGTTTTTT. This sequence encodes CASSQDADGRTGELFF.

In this sample, this clone turned up a few times. The chain couples TRBV29-1 to TRBJ1-1; tentative D call: TRBD1 (5 bases). The germline CDR1 and CDR2 sequences are SQVTM and ANQGSEA. CDR3 size: 15 residues. V dropped 4 bases and J dropped 0 bases, with 15 bases sitting between them. DNA of the CDR3: TGCAGCGTTGTCGACAGAGCCTGGATGAACACTGAAGCTTTCTTT. Translated, it gives CSVVDRAWMNTEAFF.

In this sample, this clone turned up a few times. The chain combines TRBV12-5 with TRBJ2-7; 7 nucleotides align to TRBD1. From germline, CDR1 is LGHNT and CDR2 FRNRAP. Trimming took 3 bases from V and 3 from J; bases not matched to a gene: 8. The CDR3 is 15 residues long. The CDR3 sequence is CASGLLYAGGYEQYF. The CDR3 DNA sequence: TGTGCTAGTGGTTTACTCTACGCAGGGGGCTACGAGCAGTACTTC.

This clone was recorded once. The V gene is TRBV5-1, the J gene TRBJ2-7, with D perhaps matching TRBD2 (5 bases). From germline, CDR1 is SGHRS and CDR2 YFSETQ. V lost 0 bases and J 3 bases, leaving 13 bases between the germline ends. This CDR3 is built from 15 residues. CDR3 sequence reads: CASSLGGSGVYEQYF. The CDR3 region has the DNA TGCGCCAGCAGCTTGGGAGGGTCTGGGGTCTACGAGCAGTACTTC.

J is TRBJ1-1 and V is TRBV4-1; D gene uncertain. The CDR3 has 15 amino acids. The ends were cut back, 2 bases at V and 4 bases at J, with 14 bases in the middle. Germline V gives CDR1 MGHRA, CDR2 YSYEKL. In nucleotides, the CDR3 is TGCGCCAGCAGCCAACGCGGGCTTCGTACCACTGAAGCTTTCTTT. This sequence encodes CASSQRGLRTTEAFF.

This chain joins TRBV28 and TRBJ1-2; 10 bases align to TRBD1. The V gene's germline CDR1 is MDHEN and CDR2 SYDVKM. This CDR3 has 16 amino acids. Trimming removed 7 bases from V and 0 bases from J; junction bases left unmatched: 8. The CDR3 DNA follows: TGTGCCAGCAATAAAGGGACAGGGGAAGCTAACTATGGCTACACCTTC. Protein product: CASNKGTGEANYGYTF.

This clone has more than one count but fewer than ten. V gene TRBV6-6 combines with J gene TRBJ2-5, with D maybe TRBD1 (5 bases). The CDR3 sequence is 14 residues long. The V end was cut by 2 bases, the J end by 5 bases, with 12 bases between. In germline, CDR1 is MNHNY, CDR2 SVGAGI (reference sequence). The CDR3 DNA reads as TGTGCCAGCAGTTACCCTGACCCAGGGGAGACCCAGTACTTC. The encoded protein is CASSYPDPGETQYF.

This clone was seen a few times. The chain recombines TRBV7-9 with TRBJ2-7; 7 nucleotides align to TRBD2. The J segment lost 8 bases and the V segment lost 1 base, leaving 8 bases of the junction unmatched. The CDR3 spans 14 residues. Germline-derived CDR1 and CDR2 are SEHNR and FQNEAQ (reference sequence). Here the CDR3 reads CASSLGSGLHKQYF. The CDR3 DNA reads TGTGCCAGCAGCTTAGGATCGGGACTACACAAGCAGTACTTC.

This clone was seen a few times. CDR3 nucleotides: TGTGCCTGGAAGGAAACACTACAGGGTGGCTATGGCTACACCTTC. Protein product: CAWKETLQGGYGYTF. This chain links TRBV30 with TRBJ1-2, with D tentatively TRBD1 (6 bases). The V gene lost 4 bases and the J gene lost 4 bases, with 19 bases spanning the gap. The germline V gene has CDR1 GTSNPN and CDR2 SVGIG (reference sequence). CDR3 size: 15 residues.

The gene calls are TRBV28 and TRBJ2-5; the D call may be TRBD1 or TRBD2 (5 bases each). Germline assignment: CDR1 MDHEN and CDR2 SYDVKM. CDR3 size: 12 residues. CDR3 DNA: TGTTCCTCCCGGGGCATTGAAGAGACCCAGTACTTC. It codes for CSSRGIEETQYF.

This clone appeared a few times. The rearrangement joins TRBV30 to TRBJ1-5; 7 bases are a match to TRBD1. This CDR3 has 13 residues. V gave up 2 bases and J gave up 5 bases; unmatched junction bases: 3. Germline CDR1 and CDR2: GTSNPN and SVGIG (reference sequence). CDR3 in amino acids: CAWSSTGDQPQHF. The CDR3 DNA is TGTGCCTGGAGTTCTACAGGGGATCAGCCCCAGCATTTT.

V gene TRBV29-1 combines with J gene TRBJ2-1; 9 bases map to TRBD1. CDR3 length: 13 residues. V shed 8 bases, J shed 5 bases, and the junction held 7 bases outside the gene matches. Looked up from germline, CDR1 is SQVTM and CDR2 is ANQGSEA. This CDR3 reads CSINRGLDNEQFF. CDR3 nucleotide sequence: TGCAGCATAAACAGGGGGCTGGACAATGAGCAGTTCTTC.

The chain employs TRBV18 and TRBJ2-5, with D unresolved. The CDR3 runs to 14 residues. The V end was cut by 0 bases, the J end by 5 bases, with 10 bases between. Per germline, CDR1 KGHSH and CDR2 LQKENI. The CDR3 protein is CASSPPNIQETQYF. In DNA form, the CDR3 reads TGTGCCAGCTCACCACCGAACATCCAGGAGACCCAGTACTTC. The full variable domain, with the rest looked up from reference TRBV18 and TRBJ2-5, is NAGVMQNPRHLVRRRGQEARLRCSPMKGHSHVYWYRQLPEEGLKFMVYLQKENIIDESGMPKERFSAEFPKEGPSILRIQQVVRGDSAAYFCASSPPNIQETQYFGPGTRLLVL.

This clone came up a few times. For the CDR3, the DNA is TGTGCCAGCAGCGACGGAACCTCTGGGGCCAACGTCCTGACTTTC. Translated: CASSDGTSGANVLTF. This sequence joins TRBV9 and TRBJ2-6; no clear D gene. This CDR3 spans 15 amino acids. V gave up 3 bases and J gave up 0 bases, with 7 bases separating them. Germline values: CDR1 SGDLS, CDR2 YYNGEE.

This clone was recorded a few times. V is TRBV7-2 and J is TRBJ2-7; the D is unclear. The V gene's germline CDR1 is SGHTA and CDR2 FQGNSA. Trimming removed 2 bases at V and 5 bases at J, with 13 bases between. The CDR3 has 14 amino acids. The CDR3 bases are TGTGCCAGCAGCTTATTGACCAGCGTAAACGAGCAGTACTTC. Translating it yields CASSLLTSVNEQYF.

Only a few counts were recorded for this clone. This rearrangement joins TRBV2 to TRBJ1-5, with D perhaps TRBD1 (6 bases). CDR1 is SNHLY, CDR2 FYNNEI, per germline. The V and J ends lost 5 bases and 9 bases respectively, with 23 bases between them. CDR3 length equals 16 residues. The CDR3 nucleotides are TGTGCCAGCAGTCCACCGTCTGCGACAGGAAGGGGGCCCCAGCATTTT. Its protein product is CASSPPSATGRGPQHF.

V and J are TRBV2 and TRBJ2-1, with TRBD2 matching over 14 bases. Germline values: CDR1 SNHLY, CDR2 FYNNEI. Trimming removed 5 bases from V and 7 bases from J; junction bases left unmatched: 1. This CDR3 contains 14 residues. This chain's CDR3 is CASSRTSGGNEQFF. As DNA, the CDR3 is TGTGCCAGCAGTAGGACTAGCGGGGGGAATGAGCAGTTCTTC.

This chain connects TRBV10-3 to TRBJ2-5; D possibly uses TRBD1 or TRBD2 (6 bases each). The CDR3 loop spans 13 amino acids. The germline V gene encodes CDR1 ENHRY and CDR2 SYGVKD. With 8 bases removed from V and 0 bases from J, the gap between germline ends came to 10 bases. The CDR3 reads CAIRGHHQETQYF. CDR3 sequence (DNA): TGTGCCATCCGGGGGCACCACCAAGAGACCCAGTACTTC.

V is TRBV19 and J is TRBJ2-3, with TRBD2 matching 8 bases. The CDR3 consists of 14 residues. Germline V CDR1 and CDR2: LNHDA, SQIVND (reference sequence). The V gene end was trimmed by 9 bases and the J gene end by 3 bases; junction bases not matched to a gene: 8. The CDR3 is CASKAGVGTDTQYF. CDR3 sequence (DNA): TGTGCCAGCAAAGCGGGAGTCGGGACAGATACGCAGTATTTT.

V usage is TRBV27 and J usage is TRBJ2-5; 10 nucleotides align to TRBD1. From germline, CDR1 is MNHEY and CDR2 SMNVEV (reference sequence). This CDR3 comprises 15 residues. The junction had 8 bases not matched to a gene; V was cut back by 5 bases and J by 5 bases. The CDR3 sequence is CASSPKTGGLETQYF. In nucleotides, the CDR3 is TGTGCCAGCAGTCCGAAGACAGGGGGCTTGGAGACCCAGTACTTC.

The DNA of the CDR3 is TGTGCCAGCAGCGTAGTTGGGGGGTCCCACGAGCAGTACTTC. This encodes CASSVVGGSHEQYF. V usage is TRBV9 and J usage is TRBJ2-7, with TRBD2 as a possible D gene (6 bases). Trimming shortened V by 0 bases and J by 5 bases, and 12 bases separated the two germline ends. The CDR3 runs to 14 residues. The V gene's germline CDR1 is SGDLS and CDR2 YYNGEE.

The chain recombines TRBV6-1 with TRBJ1-5; D is ambiguous. Trimming took off 7 bases at V and 3 bases at J, with 16 bases between the two ends. CDR1 is MNHNS, CDR2 SASEGT, per germline. The CDR3 contains 15 residues. The chain's CDR3 is CASNWAGQDNQPQHF. Written as DNA, the CDR3 is TGTGCCAGCAATTGGGCCGGGCAGGACAATCAGCCCCAGCATTTT.

This chain uses TRBV7-3 with TRBJ1-1, with D perhaps TRBD1 (6 bases). V gave up 4 bases and J gave up 4 bases, with 16 bases separating them. The germline CDR1 and CDR2 sequences are SGHTA and FQGTGA. The CDR3 loop spans 15 amino acids. CDR3 nucleotides: TGTGCCAGCAGCTCCGCTGGTACAGGGCTCACTGAAGCTTTCTTT. As protein: CASSSAGTGLTEAFF.

The gene calls are TRBV7-9 and TRBJ2-2, with 12 bases matching TRBD2. Losses at the gene ends were 2 bases for V and 6 bases for J; bases not matched to a gene: 4. This CDR3 is 16 amino acids long. The germline V gene encodes CDR1 SEHNR and CDR2 FQNEAQ (reference sequence). This CDR3 reads CASSLRLAGESGELFF. Here the CDR3 DNA reads TGTGCCAGCAGCTTACGACTAGCGGGAGAGTCCGGGGAGCTGTTTTTT. The whole variable domain, remainder taken from reference TRBV7-9 and TRBJ2-2, is DTGVSQNPRHKITKRGQNVTFRCDPISEHNRLYWYRQTLGQGPEFLTYFQNEAQLEKSRLLSDRFSAERPKGSFSTLEIQRTEQGDSAMYLCASSLRLAGESGELFFGEGSRLTVL.

A few counts support this clone. The chain employs TRBV29-1 and TRBJ2-5; TRBD2 is a possible D gene (5 bases). Trimming shortened V by 7 bases and J by 3 bases, and 12 bases separated the two germline ends. Germline values: CDR1 SQVTM, CDR2 ANQGSEA. CDR3 length equals 12 residues. CDR3 residues: CSGTGMEETQYF. The DNA for the CDR3 is TGCAGCGGCACCGGGATGGAAGAGACCCAGTACTTC. The full variable domain, rest sourced from reference TRBV29-1 and TRBJ2-5, is SAVISQKPSRDICQRGTSLTIQCQVDSQVTMMFWYRQQPGQSLTLIATANQGSEATYESGFVIDKFPISRPNLTFSTLTVSNMSPEDSSIYLCSGTGMEETQYFGPGTRLLVL.

The rearrangement uses TRBV9 and TRBJ1-5; weak D call: TRBD1 (5 bases). Germline V gives CDR1 SGDLS, CDR2 YYNGEE. The CDR3 runs to 13 residues. The ends were cut back, 2 bases at V and 5 bases at J, with 8 bases in the middle. The CDR3 sequence: CASSVRGDQPQHF. CDR3 bases: TGTGCCAGCAGCGTCCGGGGGGATCAGCCCCAGCATTTT.

The DNA for the CDR3 is TGCAGTGCTAGTGGGCAGGGTGCCCAGCATTTT. Its protein is CSASGQGAQHF. The J gene is TRBJ1-5, the V gene TRBV20-1, with a possible D match to TRBD1 (5 bases). With 3 bases removed from V and 11 bases from J, the gap between germline ends came to 11 bases. Germline V gene lookup returns CDR1 DFQATT and CDR2 SNEGSKA (reference sequence). The CDR3 spans 11 residues.